Detailed here is one T cell receptor (beta chain). Its antigen is as yet unknown. CDR1 and CDR2 from the germline V gene are SEHNR and FQNEAQ (reference sequence). This CDR3 comprises 14 residues. Trimming stripped 1 base from V and 0 bases from J, with 6 bases between. The data belong to a study of cytomegalovirus exposure and HLA in healthy donors. Regarding the study as a whole: In a later analysis, HLA-C alleles had the fewest associated TCRs, DRB1 alleles the most. It was reportedly the case that the classifier diagnosed cytomegalovirus status with high specificity and sensitivity.

Use of 60 Vbeta and 13 Jbeta primers characterized the PCR. Profiling relied on immunoSEQ multiplex PCR, and the TCRdb table lists in-frame clones only, not all of them. The data show 210,000 or so clones, more than 65% seen once. Sequenced material: PBMCs. This chain links TRBV7-9 with TRBJ2-5; no definite D call. The TCR comes from a man younger than 30 in good health and CMV-seronegative. The CDR3 region has the DNA TGTGCCAGCAGCTTAGGGGCGTACCAAGAGACCCAGTACTTC. Protein product: CASSLGAYQETQYF.